This TCR beta chain emerged from a study of beta chain features in type 1 diabetes. The isolated RNA, all of it, was reverse transcribed, so expressed TCRB transcripts were what got sequenced. The assay was immunoSEQ multiplex PCR, and TCRdb's table has in-frame clones only and misses some. The sample holds about 340,000 clones; roughly 12% are singletons and the top ten take about 0.016%. Turning to this clone: The antigen is unknown.

Trimming stripped 3 bases from V and 1 base from J, with 13 bases between. Germline CDR1 reads MDHEN; CDR2 reads SYDVKM. This CDR3 contains 15 residues. Findings and caveats of the study: In all four CD4+ subsets, TCRB CDR3 length was significantly, moderately reduced in type 1 diabetes. cDNA-based sequencing might over-represent cells highly expressing TCR.

Input material: naive CD4+ T cells from blood. This sequence originates from a woman aged 18-30 years with type 1 diabetes. The chain couples TRBV28 to TRBJ2-7, with no clear D. The CDR3 here is CASSFHSVVSYEQYF. In nucleotides, the CDR3 is TGTGCCAGCAGTTTCCACAGTGTAGTGTCCTACGAGCAGTACTTC.